These T cell receptor beta chains were read from a single sample in a study of pediatric ulcerative colitis. The assay was immunoSEQ multiplex PCR, and TCRdb's table has in-frame clones only and misses some. The sample consists of 50,000 to 65,000 clones, 85% to 90% of them appearing once. Sequencing was carried out using blood. The receptors were gathered from a boy aged 10-17 years with severe ulcerative colitis. CDR3s include the opening cysteine and the closing phenylalanine or tryptophan. The order of the fields is D gene, clone size, V gene, J gene, CDR3 DNA, CDR3 protein. The D gene is left open where the match is weak. Not all rows give a size; the values are once, few, many and, for expanded clones, a class.

>NA|NA|TRBV4-3|TRBJ2-1
TGCGCCAGCAGCCAAGCGGGCGCCTCGGTTGAGCAGTTCTTC
CASSQAGASVEQFF
>NA|NA|TRBV27|TRBJ2-3
TGTGCCAGCAAAACCCACGGGGCTTCAAACACAGATACGCAGTATTTT
CASKTHGASNTDTQYF
>NA|NA|TRBV7-3|TRBJ2-2
TGTGCCAGCAGCTTTTTGGGACTCTCCACCGGGGAGCTGTTTTTT
CASSFLGLSTGELFF
>NA|NA|TRBV11-3|TRBJ2-3
TGTGCCAGCAGCTTAGCCGATCTTGGGGGCACAGATACGCAGTATTTT
CASSLADLGGTDTQYF
>NA|NA|TRBV6-4|TRBJ2-3
TGTGCCAGCAGTGACTCGACAGGCACAGATACGCAGTATTTT
CASSDSTGTDTQYF
>NA|NA|TRBV25-1|TRBJ1-2
TGTGCCAGCAGTGAAGGGGGCGCGAGGGGCTACACCTTC
CASSEGGARGYTF
>NA|NA|TRBV7-9|TRBJ2-7
TGTGCCAGCAGCCCACCGCCCGAATTGAGCTCCTACGAGCAGTACTTC
CASSPPPELSSYEQYF
>NA|NA|TRBV7-2|TRBJ2-3
TGTGCCAGCAGCTACGACACTAAGACAGATACGCAGTATTTT
CASSYDTKTDTQYF
>NA|NA|TRBV5-1|TRBJ2-1
TGCGCCAGCAGCTTGGGGCTAGCGAACTACAATGAGCAGTTCTTC
CASSLGLANYNEQFF
>NA|few|TRBV7-2|TRBJ1-2
TGTGCCAGCAGCGAGAGGGTCTTCTATGGCTACACCTTC
CASSERVFYGYTF
>NA|NA|TRBV2|TRBJ1-1
TGTGCCAGTATACAGGTCACGAACACTGAAGCTTTCTTT
CASIQVTNTEAFF
>NA|NA|TRBV5-6|TRBJ2-1
TGTGCCAGCAGCCTGACAGGCGATGAGCAGTTCTTC
CASSLTGDEQFF
>TRBD1|few|TRBV16|TRBJ1-5
TGTGCCAGCAGACGGACAGGGGGAAATCAGCCCCAGCATTTT
CASRRTGGNQPQHF
>NA|NA|TRBV19|TRBJ1-1
TGTGCCAGTAGGCTCCGGGACTTGAACACTGAAGCTTTCTTT
CASRLRDLNTEAFF
>TRBD1|NA|TRBV10-3|TRBJ2-7
TGTGCCATCAGCCCGGGACAGGGTCTCGACGAGCAGTACTTC
CAISPGQGLDEQYF
>NA|NA|TRBV7-9|TRBJ2-7
TGTGCCAGCAGCTTAAAGGACCGGCCCGAGCAGTACTTC
CASSLKDRPEQYF
>TRBD2|NA|TRBV7-2|TRBJ2-3
TGTGCCAGCAGCCAGCCGGGACTAGGAGAAGATACGCAGTATTTT
CASSQPGLGEDTQYF
>NA|NA|TRBV30|TRBJ2-1
TGTGCCTGGAGTGTAGGCAGGGCGAGCTCCTACAATGAGCAGTTCTTC
CAWSVGRASSYNEQFF
>TRBD2|NA|TRBV6-1|TRBJ2-5
TGTGCCAGCAGTGAAGCGACTAGCGGGAACTGGGAGACCCAGTACTTC
CASSEATSGNWETQYF
>TRBD2|NA|TRBV11-2|TRBJ2-1
TGTGCCAGCAGCCCCCTGGCGGGAGCCTCCCACAATGAGCAGTTCTTC
CASSPLAGASHNEQFF
>TRBD1|NA|TRBV19|TRBJ2-7
TGTGCCAGTAGTATCGGCGACAGGGGGCCCCCCGAGTCCTACGAGCAGTACTTC
CASSIGDRGPPESYEQYF
>TRBD2|few|TRBV19|TRBJ2-3
TGTGCCAGTAGTGGACTAGCGGAGGCCACAGATACGCAGTATTTT
CASSGLAEATDTQYF
>TRBD2|NA|TRBV5-1|TRBJ2-2
TGCGCCAGCAGCTCTGGACTAGCGGGTCCCACCGGGGAGCTGTTTTTT
CASSSGLAGPTGELFF
>TRBD1|NA|TRBV18|TRBJ2-7
TGTGCCAGCTCACCACCTGTGGGGACAGGGGGCGCGAGGACCTACGAGCAGTACTTC
CASSPPVGTGGARTYEQYF
>NA|NA|TRBV6-4|TRBJ1-2
TGTGCCAGCAGTGAATGGCCCGGTGGATATGGCTACACCTTC
CASSEWPGGYGYTF
>TRBD1|NA|TRBV5-6|TRBJ2-7
TGTGCCAGCAGATCACAGGGGGTCCACGAGCAGTACTTC
CASRSQGVHEQYF
>NA|NA|TRBV5-4|TRBJ2-1
TGTGCCAGCAGCCCCACAGGGACCTCCTACAATGAGCAGTTCTTC
CASSPTGTSYNEQFF
>NA|NA|TRBV18|TRBJ2-1
TGTGCCAGCTCACCTAGTAATGAGCAGTTCTTC
CASSPSNEQFF
>NA|NA|TRBV4-1|TRBJ2-7
TGCGCCAGCAGCCAAGGCCCCTCTGGCGCCATATTATCCGAGCAGTACTTC
CASSQGPSGAILSEQYF
>NA|NA|TRBV5-1|TRBJ2-5
TGCGCCAGCAGCCTCGTTTTGGGCGGGGAGACCCAGTACTTC
CASSLVLGGETQYF
>NA|NA|TRBV7-2|TRBJ2-7
TGTGCCAGCAGCCAGCACTCGATAATAACAAGCGACGAGCAGTACTTC
CASSQHSIITSDEQYF
>NA|NA|TRBV5-1|TRBJ2-1
TGCGCCAGCAGCTTGGGCCGGGGCGGGATGGGGAGCAATGAGCAGTTCTTC
CASSLGRGGMGSNEQFF
>TRBD1|NA|TRBV19|TRBJ2-1
TGTGCCAGTAGTCCGCCGGGACAGGTTGTCGATGAGCAGTTCTTC
CASSPPGQVVDEQFF
>NA|once|TRBV6-6|TRBJ2-5
TGTGCCAGCAGGCTAAACAGGGAAGAGACCCAGTACTTC
CASRLNREETQYF
>NA|NA|TRBV29-1|TRBJ2-1
TGCAGCGTTGACCGAACCTTTGAGCAGTTCTTC
CSVDRTFEQFF
>NA|NA|TRBV5-5|TRBJ2-3
TGTGCCAGCAGCTTCGGGGTACAGACACTCACAGATACGCAGTATTTT
CASSFGVQTLTDTQYF
>NA|NA|TRBV30|TRBJ1-2
TGTGCCTGGACCCCCCAGTATGGCTACACCTTC
CAWTPQYGYTF
>TRBD2|NA|TRBV19|TRBJ2-1
TGTGCGACGTGGACTAGCGGGATGGACAATGAGCAGTTCTTC
CATWTSGMDNEQFF
>TRBD1|NA|TRBV9|TRBJ1-4
TGTGCCAGCAGCGCTCCGGGACAGGAAAATGAAAAACTGTTTTTT
CASSAPGQENEKLFF
>TRBD1|NA|TRBV5-4|TRBJ1-2
TGTGCCAGCAGCACAGGGACAGCCAAGTATGGCTACACCTTC
CASSTGTAKYGYTF
>TRBD1|NA|TRBV5-1|TRBJ2-1
TGCGCCAGCAGCCCCGGGACAGGCGCCTACAATGAGCAGTTCTTC
CASSPGTGAYNEQFF
>TRBD2|NA|TRBV10-1|TRBJ2-1
TGCGCCACCATTGGAGGGACTATCTCTCGCAATGAGCAGTTCTTC
CATIGGTISRNEQFF
>NA|NA|TRBV11-2|TRBJ2-5
TGTGCCAGCAGCGACGGGGAAGAGACCCAGTACTTC
CASSDGEETQYF
>NA|NA|TRBV9|TRBJ2-1
TGTGCCAGCAGCCCATATTCTATGCGCAATGAGCAGTTCTTC
CASSPYSMRNEQFF
>TRBD1|NA|TRBV6-6|TRBJ2-1
TGTGCCAGCAGTTACTCAGGGGACAGGGGTCACAATGAGCAGTTCTTC
CASSYSGDRGHNEQFF
>TRBD1|NA|TRBV19|TRBJ1-5
TGTGCCAGTACCCCAGGGGGGCTCGGCAATCAGCCCCAGCATTTT
CASTPGGLGNQPQHF
>NA|NA|TRBV27|TRBJ2-5
TGTGCCAGCAGTCCCAGGAGCGGACGACCAAAAGAGACCCAGTACTTC
CASSPRSGRPKETQYF
>NA|few|TRBV7-6|TRBJ2-2
TGTGCCAGCAGCTTATTTCGCGGAGCTAGCTCAGACACCGGGGAGCTGTTTTTT
CASSLFRGASSDTGELFF
>NA|NA|TRBV29-1|TRBJ2-3
TGCAGCGTTGAACGGGGGAGAGGCACAGATACGCAGTATTTT
CSVERGRGTDTQYF
>TRBD1|NA|TRBV10-1|TRBJ2-1
TGCGCCAGCAGTAGCCGACAGGGGAGTGAGCAGTTCTTC
CASSSRQGSEQFF